Each of the 3 T cell receptor beta chains below was sequenced from the same sample in a study of cytomegalovirus exposure and HLA in healthy donors. 60 Vbeta and 13 Jbeta primers were used in PCR. Some clones are missing from TCRdb's copy, which holds only in-frame ones; the method was immunoSEQ multiplex PCR. The repertoire holds 90,000 to 95,000 clones, with around 78% as singletons. Material for sequencing was PBMCs. All receptors come from a male donor in good health and CMV-seropositive.

V is TRBV30 and J is TRBJ1-1, with 7 bases fitting TRBD1. CDR3 length: 10 amino acids. The V segment lost 7 bases and the J segment 5 bases; nucleotides outside the gene matches: 1. Germline loops: CDR1 GTSNPN, CDR2 SVGIG (reference sequence). CDR3 region: CASTGTEAFF. In nucleotides, the CDR3 is TGTGCCTCGACAGGGACTGAAGCTTTCTTT.

The chain has TRBV10-3 and TRBJ1-5; 10 nucleotides match TRBD1. The CDR3 runs to 17 residues. The germline V gene has CDR1 ENHRY and CDR2 SYGVKD. The trim removed 0 bases at V and 2 bases at J, leaving 4 bases unmatched. In DNA, the CDR3 is TGTGCCATCAGTGAGTCGGTCGGGACAGGGGGCAATCAGCCCCAGCATTTT. Amino acid sequence: CAISESVGTGGNQPQHF.

The genes are TRBV4-1 and TRBJ2-2; 7 bases map to TRBD1. CDR1 is MGHRA, CDR2 YSYEKL, per germline. J gave up 3 bases and V 4 bases, and 5 bases lay outside the gene matches. The CDR3 has 15 residues. CDR3 bases: TGCGCCAGCAGCCCCCGGGACAGAGACACCGGGGAGCTGTTTTTT. Translated: CASSPRDRDTGELFF.